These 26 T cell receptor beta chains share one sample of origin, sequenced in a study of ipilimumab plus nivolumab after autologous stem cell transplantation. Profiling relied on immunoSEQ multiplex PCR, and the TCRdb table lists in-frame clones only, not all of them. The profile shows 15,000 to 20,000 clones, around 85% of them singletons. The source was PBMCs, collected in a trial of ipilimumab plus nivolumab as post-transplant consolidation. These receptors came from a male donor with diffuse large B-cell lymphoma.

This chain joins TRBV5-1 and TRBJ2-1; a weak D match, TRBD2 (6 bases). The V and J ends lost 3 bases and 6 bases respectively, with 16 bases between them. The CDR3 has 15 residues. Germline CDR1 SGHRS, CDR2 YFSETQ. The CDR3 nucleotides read TGCGCCAGCAGCTCCATCGCTGGGGGGTCCAATGAGCAGTTCTTC. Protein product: CASSSIAGGSNEQFF.

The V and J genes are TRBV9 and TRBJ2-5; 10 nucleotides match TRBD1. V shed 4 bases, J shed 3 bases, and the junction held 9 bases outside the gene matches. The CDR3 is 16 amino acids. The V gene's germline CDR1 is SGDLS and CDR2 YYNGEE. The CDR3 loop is CASSFRQGAEEETQYF. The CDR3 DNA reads TGTGCCAGCAGCTTCCGACAGGGGGCTGAAGAAGAGACCCAGTACTTC. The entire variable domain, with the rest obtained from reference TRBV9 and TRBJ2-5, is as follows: DSGVTQTPKHLITATGQRVTLRCSPRSGDLSVYWYQQSLDQGLQFLIQYYNGEERAKGNILERFSAQQFPDLHSELNLSSLELGDSALYFCASSFRQGAEEETQYFGPGTRLLVL.

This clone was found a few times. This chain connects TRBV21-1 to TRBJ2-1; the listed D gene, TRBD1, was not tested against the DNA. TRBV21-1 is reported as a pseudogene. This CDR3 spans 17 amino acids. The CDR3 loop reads CASSKPMTGGAGNEQFF. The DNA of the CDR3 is TGTGCCAGCAGCAAGCCCATGACAGGGGGCGCCGGGAATGAGCAGTTCTTC.

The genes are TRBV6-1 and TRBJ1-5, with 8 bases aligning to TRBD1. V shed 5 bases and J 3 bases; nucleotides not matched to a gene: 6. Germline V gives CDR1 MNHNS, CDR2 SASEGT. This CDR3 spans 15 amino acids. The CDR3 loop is CASSTTDRANQPQHF. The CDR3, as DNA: TGTGCCAGCAGTACCACGGACAGGGCCAATCAGCCCCAGCATTTT.

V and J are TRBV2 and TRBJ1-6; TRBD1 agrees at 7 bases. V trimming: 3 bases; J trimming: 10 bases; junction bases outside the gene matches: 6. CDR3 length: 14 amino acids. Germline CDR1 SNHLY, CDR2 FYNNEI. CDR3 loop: CASSEWQGESPLHF. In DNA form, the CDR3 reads TGTGCCAGCAGTGAGTGGCAGGGGGAGTCACCCCTCCACTTT.

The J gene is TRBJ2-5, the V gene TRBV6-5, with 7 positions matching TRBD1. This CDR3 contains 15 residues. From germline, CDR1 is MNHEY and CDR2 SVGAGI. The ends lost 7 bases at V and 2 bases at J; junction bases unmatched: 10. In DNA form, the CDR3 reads TGTGCCAGCACTGGGGGTGCAGGGGGTCAAGAGACCCAGTACTTC. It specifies CASTGGAGGQETQYF.

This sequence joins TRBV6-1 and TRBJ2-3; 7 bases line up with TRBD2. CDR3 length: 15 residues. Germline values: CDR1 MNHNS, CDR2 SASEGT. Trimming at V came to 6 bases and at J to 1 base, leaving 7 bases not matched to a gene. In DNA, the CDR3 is TGTGCCAGCAGGAACTTAGCGGGCGGCACAGATACGCAGTATTTT. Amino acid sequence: CASRNLAGGTDTQYF.

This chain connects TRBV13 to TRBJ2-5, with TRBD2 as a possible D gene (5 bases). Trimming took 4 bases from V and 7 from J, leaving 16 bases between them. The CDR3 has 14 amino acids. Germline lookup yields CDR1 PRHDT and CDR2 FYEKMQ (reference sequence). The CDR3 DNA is TGTGCCAGCAGCTCCAACGGGATCTTCGGGACCCAGTACTTC. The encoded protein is CASSSNGIFGTQYF.

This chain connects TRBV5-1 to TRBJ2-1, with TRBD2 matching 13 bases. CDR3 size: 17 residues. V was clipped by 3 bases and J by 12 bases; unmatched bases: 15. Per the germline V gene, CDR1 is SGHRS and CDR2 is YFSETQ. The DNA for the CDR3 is TGCGCCAGCAGCTGGACGACTAGCGGGGGGCCCGGAAGCGGGCAGTTCTTC. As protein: CASSWTTSGGPGSGQFF.

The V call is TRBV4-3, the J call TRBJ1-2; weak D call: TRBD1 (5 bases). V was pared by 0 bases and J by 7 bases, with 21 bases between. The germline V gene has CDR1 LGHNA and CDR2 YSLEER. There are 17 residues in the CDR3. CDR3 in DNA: TGCGCCAGCAGCCAAGATTTTATTGGGCAGGGAATACGTGGCTACACCTTC. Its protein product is CASSQDFIGQGIRGYTF.

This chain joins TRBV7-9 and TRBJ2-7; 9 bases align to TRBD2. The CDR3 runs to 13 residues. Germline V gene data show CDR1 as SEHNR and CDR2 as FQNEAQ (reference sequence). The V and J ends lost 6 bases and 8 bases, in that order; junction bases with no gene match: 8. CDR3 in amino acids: CASSRTSEAKQYF. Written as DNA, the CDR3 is TGTGCCAGCAGTCGGACTAGCGAGGCAAAGCAGTACTTC.

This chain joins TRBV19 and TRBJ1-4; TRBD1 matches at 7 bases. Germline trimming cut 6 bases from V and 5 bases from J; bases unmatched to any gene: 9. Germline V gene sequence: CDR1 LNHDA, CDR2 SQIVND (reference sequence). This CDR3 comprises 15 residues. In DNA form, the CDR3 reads TGTGCCAGTAGCGCCGACAGGGTGATAAATGAAAAACTGTTTTTT. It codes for CASSADRVINEKLFF.

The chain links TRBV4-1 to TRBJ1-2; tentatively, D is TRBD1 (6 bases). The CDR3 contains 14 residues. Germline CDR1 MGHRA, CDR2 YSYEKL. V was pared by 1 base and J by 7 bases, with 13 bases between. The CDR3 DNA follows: TGCGCCAGCAGCCAAGGGACAGTGTTCTCTGGCTACACCTTC. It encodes CASSQGTVFSGYTF.

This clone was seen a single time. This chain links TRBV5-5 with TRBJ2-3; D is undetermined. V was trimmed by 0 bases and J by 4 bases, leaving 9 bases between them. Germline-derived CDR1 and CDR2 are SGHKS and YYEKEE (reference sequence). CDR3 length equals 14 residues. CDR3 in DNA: TGTGCCAGCAGCTTGGGCAGTTTGGCAGATACGCAGTATTTT. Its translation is CASSLGSLADTQYF.

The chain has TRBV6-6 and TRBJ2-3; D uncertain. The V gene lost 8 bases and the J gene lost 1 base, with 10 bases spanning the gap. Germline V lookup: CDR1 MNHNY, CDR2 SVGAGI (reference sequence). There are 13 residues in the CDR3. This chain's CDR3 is CASQQTRTDTQYF. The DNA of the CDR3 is TGTGCCAGCCAACAGACACGCACAGATACGCAGTATTTT.

CDR3 DNA: TGTGCTAGTGCCATCTCTGGGTTTGGCTACACCTTC. Amino acid sequence: CASAISGFGYTF. The chain links TRBV12-5 to TRBJ1-2; D gene unclear. Trimming removed 7 bases at V and 7 bases at J, with 13 bases between. This CDR3 has 12 amino acids. The V gene's germline CDR1 is LGHNT and CDR2 FRNRAP.

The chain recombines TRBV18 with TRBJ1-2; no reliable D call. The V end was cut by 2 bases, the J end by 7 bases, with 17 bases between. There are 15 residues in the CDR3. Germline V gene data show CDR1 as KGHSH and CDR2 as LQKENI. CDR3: CASSPSRERAGGYTF. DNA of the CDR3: TGTGCCAGCTCACCATCTAGAGAAAGGGCAGGTGGCTACACCTTC.

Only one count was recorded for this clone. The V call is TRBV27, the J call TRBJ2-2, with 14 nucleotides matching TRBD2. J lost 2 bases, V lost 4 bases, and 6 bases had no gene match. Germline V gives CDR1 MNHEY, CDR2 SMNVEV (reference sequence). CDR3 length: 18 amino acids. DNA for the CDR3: TGTGCCAGCAGTTCCGGGACTAGCGGGGGACCCAACACCGGGGAGCTGTTTTTT. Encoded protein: CASSSGTSGGPNTGELFF.

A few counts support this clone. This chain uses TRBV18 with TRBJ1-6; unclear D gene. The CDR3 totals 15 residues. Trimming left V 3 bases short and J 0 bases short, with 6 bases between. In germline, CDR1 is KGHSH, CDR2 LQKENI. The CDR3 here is CASSPESSYNSPLHF. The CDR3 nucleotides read TGTGCCAGCTCACCGGAGAGCTCCTATAATTCACCCCTCCACTTT. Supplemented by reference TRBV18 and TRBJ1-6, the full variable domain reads NAGVMQNPRHLVRRRGQEARLRCSPMKGHSHVYWYRQLPEEGLKFMVYLQKENIIDESGMPKERFSAEFPKEGPSILRIQQVVRGDSAAYFCASSPESSYNSPLHFGNGTRLTVT.

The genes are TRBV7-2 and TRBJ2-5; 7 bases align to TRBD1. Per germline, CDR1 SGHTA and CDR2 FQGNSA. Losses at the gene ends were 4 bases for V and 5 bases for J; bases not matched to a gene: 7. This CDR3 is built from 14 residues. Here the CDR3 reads CASSSTGARETQYF. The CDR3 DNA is TGTGCCAGCAGCTCAACAGGGGCAAGGGAGACCCAGTACTTC.

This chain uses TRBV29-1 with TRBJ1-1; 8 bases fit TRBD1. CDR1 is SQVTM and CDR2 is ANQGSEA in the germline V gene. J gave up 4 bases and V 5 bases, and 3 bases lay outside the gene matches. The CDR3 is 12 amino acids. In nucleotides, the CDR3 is TGCAGCGTTAACAGGGGGGGCACTGAAGCTTTCTTT. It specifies CSVNRGGTEAFF.

The CDR3 sequence is CASSTYRGDKETQYF. The CDR3 nucleotides read TGTGCCAGCAGTACCTACCGAGGGGACAAAGAGACCCAGTACTTC. This chain links TRBV6-6 with TRBJ2-5; tentative D call: TRBD1 (6 bases). CDR3 length equals 15 residues. Germline V gene sequence: CDR1 MNHNY, CDR2 SVGAGI (reference sequence). V was cut by 5 bases and J by 3 bases, with 16 bases left in between.

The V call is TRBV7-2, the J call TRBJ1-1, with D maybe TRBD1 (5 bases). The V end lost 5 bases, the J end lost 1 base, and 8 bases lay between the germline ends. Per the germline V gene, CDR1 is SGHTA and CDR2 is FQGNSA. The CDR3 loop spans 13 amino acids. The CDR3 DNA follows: TGTGCCAGCAGCCGGGGGTCGAACACTGAAGCTTTCTTT. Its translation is CASSRGSNTEAFF.

The CDR3 coding sequence is TGCGCCAGCAGCTTGGCTGCTCGGACAGGGGGCGAAGCAGATACGCAGTATTTT. This codes for CASSLAARTGGEADTQYF. This chain links TRBV5-1 with TRBJ2-3; TRBD1 matches at 11 bases. The CDR3 totals 18 residues. Germline loops: CDR1 SGHRS, CDR2 YFSETQ. Trimming removed 0 bases from V and 4 bases from J; junction bases left unmatched: 10.

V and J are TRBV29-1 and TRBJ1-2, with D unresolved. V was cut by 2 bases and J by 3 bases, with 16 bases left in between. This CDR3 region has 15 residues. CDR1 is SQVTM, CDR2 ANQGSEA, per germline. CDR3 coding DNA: TGCAGCGTTGAACCGGCAGGCGTCGTCGACTATGGCTACACCTTC. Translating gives CSVEPAGVVDYGYTF.

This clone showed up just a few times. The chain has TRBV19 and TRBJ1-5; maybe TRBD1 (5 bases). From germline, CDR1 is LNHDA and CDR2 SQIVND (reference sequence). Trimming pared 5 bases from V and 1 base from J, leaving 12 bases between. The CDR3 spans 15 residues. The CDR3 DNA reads TGTGCCAGTAGTCCAGAGGGGTTGAGCAATCAGCCCCAGCATTTT. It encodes CASSPEGLSNQPQHF. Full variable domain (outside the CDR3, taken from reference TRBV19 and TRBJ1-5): DGGITQSPKYLFRKEGQNVTLSCEQNLNHDAMYWYRQDPGQGLRLIYYSQIVNDFQKGDIAEGYSVSREKKESFPLTVTSAQKNPTAFYLCASSPEGLSNQPQHFGDGTRLSIL.